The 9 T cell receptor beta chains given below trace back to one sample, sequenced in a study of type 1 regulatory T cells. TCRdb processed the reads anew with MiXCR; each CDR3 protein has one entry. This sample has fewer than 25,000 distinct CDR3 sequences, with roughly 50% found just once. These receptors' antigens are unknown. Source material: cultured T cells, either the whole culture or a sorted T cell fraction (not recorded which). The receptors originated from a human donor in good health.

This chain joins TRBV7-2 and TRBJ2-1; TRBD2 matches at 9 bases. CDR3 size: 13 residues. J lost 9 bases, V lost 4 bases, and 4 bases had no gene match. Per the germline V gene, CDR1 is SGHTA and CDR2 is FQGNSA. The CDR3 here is CASSSAGGFEQFF. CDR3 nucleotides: TGTGCCAGCAGCTCAGCGGGGGGTTTTGAGCAGTTCTTC.

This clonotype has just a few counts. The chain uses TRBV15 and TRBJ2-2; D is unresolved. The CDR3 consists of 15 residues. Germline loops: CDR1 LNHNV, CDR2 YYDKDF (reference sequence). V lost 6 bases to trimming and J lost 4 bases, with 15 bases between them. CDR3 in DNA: TGTGCCACCAGGGGTCTGGCTTACTCCACCGGGGAGCTGTTTTTT. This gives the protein CATRGLAYSTGELFF.

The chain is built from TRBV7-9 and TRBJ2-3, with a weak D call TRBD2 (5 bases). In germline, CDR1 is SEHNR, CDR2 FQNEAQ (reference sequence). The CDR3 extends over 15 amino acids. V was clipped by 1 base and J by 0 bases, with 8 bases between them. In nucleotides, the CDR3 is TGTGCCAGCAGCTTAGGCGGGTTTAGCACAGATACGCAGTATTTT. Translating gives CASSLGGFSTDTQYF. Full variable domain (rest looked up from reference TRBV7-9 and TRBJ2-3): DTGVSQNPRHKITKRGQNVTFRCDPISEHNRLYWYRQTLGQGPEFLTYFQNEAQLEKSRLLSDRFSAERPKGSFSTLEIQRTEQGDSAMYLCASSLGGFSTDTQYFGPGTRLTVL.

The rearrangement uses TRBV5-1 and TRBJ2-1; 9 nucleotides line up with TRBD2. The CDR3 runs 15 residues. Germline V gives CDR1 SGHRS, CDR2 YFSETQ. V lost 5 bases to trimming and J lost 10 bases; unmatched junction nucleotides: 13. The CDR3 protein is CASSDSSSGAAEQFF. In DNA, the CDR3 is TGCGCCAGCAGTGACTCCTCTAGCGGGGCGGCAGAGCAGTTCTTC.

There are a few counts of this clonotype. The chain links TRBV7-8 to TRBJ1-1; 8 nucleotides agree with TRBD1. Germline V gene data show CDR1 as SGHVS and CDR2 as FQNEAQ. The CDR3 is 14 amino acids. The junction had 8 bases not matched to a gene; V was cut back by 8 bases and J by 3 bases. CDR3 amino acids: CASCPQGADTEAFF. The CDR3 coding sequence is TGTGCCAGCTGTCCCCAGGGGGCGGACACTGAAGCTTTCTTT.

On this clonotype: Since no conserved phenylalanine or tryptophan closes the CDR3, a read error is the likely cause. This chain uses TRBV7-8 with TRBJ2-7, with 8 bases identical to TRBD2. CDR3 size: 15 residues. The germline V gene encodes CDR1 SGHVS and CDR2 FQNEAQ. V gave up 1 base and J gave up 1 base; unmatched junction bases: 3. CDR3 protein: CASSLGAGGSYEQYI. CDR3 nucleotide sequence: TGTGCCAGCAGCTTAGGGGCGGGGGGATCCTACGAGCAGTACATC.

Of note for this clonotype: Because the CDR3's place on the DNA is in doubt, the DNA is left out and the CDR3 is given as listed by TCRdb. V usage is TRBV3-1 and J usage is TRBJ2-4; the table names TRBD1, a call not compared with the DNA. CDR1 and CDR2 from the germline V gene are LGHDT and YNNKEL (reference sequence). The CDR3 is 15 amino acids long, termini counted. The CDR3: CASSQVGGGATGTYF.

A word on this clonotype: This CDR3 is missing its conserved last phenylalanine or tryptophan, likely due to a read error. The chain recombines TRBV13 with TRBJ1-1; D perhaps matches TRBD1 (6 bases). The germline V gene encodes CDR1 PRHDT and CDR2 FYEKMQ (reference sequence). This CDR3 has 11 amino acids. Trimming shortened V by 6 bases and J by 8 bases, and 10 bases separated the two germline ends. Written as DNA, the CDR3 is TGTGCCAGCAGTCACAGGGTCGAAGCTTTCTCT. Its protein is CASSHRVEAFS.

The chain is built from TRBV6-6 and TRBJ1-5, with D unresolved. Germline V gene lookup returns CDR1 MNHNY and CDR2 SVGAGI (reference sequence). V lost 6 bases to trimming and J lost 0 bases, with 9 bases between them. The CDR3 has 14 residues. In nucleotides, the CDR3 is TGTGCCAGCAGCACAGTTTCTAGCAATCAGCCCCAGCATTTT. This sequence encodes CASSTVSSNQPQHF.